This is a list of T cell receptor beta chains from one sample in a study of blood T cell repertoires in COVID-19. Assay used: immunoSEQ multiplex PCR; TCRdb lists only in-frame clones, some missing. Of 200,000 to 250,000 clones in the sample, around 86% were seen once. The sequenced sample was peripheral blood. These receptors all come from a woman over 75 with COVID-19, enrolled during active disease. CDR3s include the opening cysteine and the closing phenylalanine or tryptophan. Each record gives: J gene, V gene, CDR3 protein.

TRBJ2-5	TRBV27	CASHGVAGSRGETQYF
TRBJ1-2	TRBV6-5	CASTGGAHYGYTF
TRBJ1-1	TRBV5-6	CASSLGTGRNTEAFF
TRBJ2-7	TRBV5-8	CASSLGTSGRLREQYF
TRBJ2-4	TRBV18	CASSPGDRILVDAKNIQYF
TRBJ1-3	TRBV7-2	CASSLDGTGAGNTIYF
TRBJ2-2	TRBV7-9	CASSPTGTPTGELFF
TRBJ1-3	TRBV3-1/TRBV3-2	CASSQGRSSGNTIYF
TRBJ1-2	TRBV4-1	CASSQGIQGQNYGYTF
TRBJ2-3	TRBV30	CAWSGDTDTQYF
TRBJ1-1	TRBV6-2/TRBV6-3	CASSYIRFLNTEAFF
TRBJ2-3	TRBV12-5	CASGLVRRGGIIRSTDTQYF
TRBJ2-7	TRBV30	CAWSRTSSYEQYF
TRBJ2-2	TRBV6-5	CASRDRGRSGELFF
TRBJ2-3	TRBV20-1	CSAAPADTQYF
TRBJ2-3	TRBV7-3	CASSLIGGRPTDTQYF
TRBJ1-2	TRBV19	CASSIGTANYGYTF
TRBJ1-3	TRBV19	CASGDRGTGNTIYF
TRBJ2-5	TRBV7-6	CASSFSGQGETQYF
TRBJ1-5	TRBV6-5	CASSYSTGAEQPQHF
TRBJ1-4	TRBV9	CASRRGRVGDEKLFF
TRBJ2-5	TRBV29-1	CSVTSGIETQYF
TRBJ1-2	TRBV2	CASSGGLLTGYTF
TRBJ1-1	TRBV6-4	CASSDFPENTEAFF
TRBJ1-2	TRBV10-3	CAIGKDLAGGDGYTF
TRBJ2-1	TRBV5-1	CASSLDLGSYNEQFF
TRBJ2-1	TRBV5-1	CASSPGTAYNEQFF
TRBJ2-1	TRBV6-5	CASISGGQPFF
TRBJ1-2	TRBV7-9	CASSFRGFDGYTF
TRBJ1-4	TRBV7-9	CASSREGLGKLFF
TRBJ1-2	TRBV5-6	CASSLLAPYGYTF
TRBJ2-3	TRBV29-1	CSVEVAGPDTQYF
TRBJ1-2	TRBV12-1	CASSERCYTF
TRBJ2-3	TRBV7-3	CASSLGTGSTDTQYF
TRBJ2-7	TRBV6-2/TRBV6-3	CASSPRPRAGSYEQYF
TRBJ1-6	TRBV5-1	CASSGGQPNSPLHF
TRBJ1-2	TRBV6-5	CASSWTGATLYGYTF
TRBJ2-7	TRBV3-1/TRBV3-2	CASSPLAAYEQYF
TRBJ2-7	TRBV12-5	CASGMGQGAGEQYF
TRBJ1-2	TRBV7-3	CASNGGHEYGYTF
TRBJ1-2	TRBV29-1	CSVFQGSGGYTF